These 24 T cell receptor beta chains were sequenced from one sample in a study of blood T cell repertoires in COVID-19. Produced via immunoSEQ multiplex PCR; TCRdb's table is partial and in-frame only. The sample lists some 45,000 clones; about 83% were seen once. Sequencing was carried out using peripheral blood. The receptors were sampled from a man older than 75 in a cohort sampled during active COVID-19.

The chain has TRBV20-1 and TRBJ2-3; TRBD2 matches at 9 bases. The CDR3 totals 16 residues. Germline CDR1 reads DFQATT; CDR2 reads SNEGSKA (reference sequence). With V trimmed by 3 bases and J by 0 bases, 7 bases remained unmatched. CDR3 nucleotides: TGCAGTGCTAGTCAGGCTAGCGGGGTGAGCACAGATACGCAGTATTTT. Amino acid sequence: CSASQASGVSTDTQYF.

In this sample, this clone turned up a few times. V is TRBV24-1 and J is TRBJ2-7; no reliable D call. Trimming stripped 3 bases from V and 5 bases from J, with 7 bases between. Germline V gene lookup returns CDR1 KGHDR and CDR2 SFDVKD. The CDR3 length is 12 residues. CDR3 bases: TGTGCCACCAGTGATATGGGCCACGAGCAGTACTTC. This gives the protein CATSDMGHEQYF.

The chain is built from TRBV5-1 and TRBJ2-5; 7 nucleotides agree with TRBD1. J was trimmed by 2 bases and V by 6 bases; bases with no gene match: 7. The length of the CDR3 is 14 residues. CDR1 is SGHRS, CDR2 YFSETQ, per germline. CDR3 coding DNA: TGCGCCAGCACAACCGGGACAGATCAAGAGACCCAGTACTTC. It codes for CASTTGTDQETQYF.

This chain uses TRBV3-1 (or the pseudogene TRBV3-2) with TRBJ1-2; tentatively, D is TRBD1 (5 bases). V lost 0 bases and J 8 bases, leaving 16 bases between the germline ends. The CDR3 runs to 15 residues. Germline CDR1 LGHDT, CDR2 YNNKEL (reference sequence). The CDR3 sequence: CASSQDLGQIRGYTF. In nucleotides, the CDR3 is TGTGCCAGCAGCCAAGATCTTGGACAAATACGAGGCTACACCTTC.

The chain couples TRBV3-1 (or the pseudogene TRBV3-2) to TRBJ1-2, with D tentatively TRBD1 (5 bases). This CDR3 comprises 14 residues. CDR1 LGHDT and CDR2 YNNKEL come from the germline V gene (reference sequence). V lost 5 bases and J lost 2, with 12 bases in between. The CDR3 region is CASSTERQNYGYTF. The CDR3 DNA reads TGTGCCAGCAGCACCGAGCGACAGAACTATGGCTACACCTTC.

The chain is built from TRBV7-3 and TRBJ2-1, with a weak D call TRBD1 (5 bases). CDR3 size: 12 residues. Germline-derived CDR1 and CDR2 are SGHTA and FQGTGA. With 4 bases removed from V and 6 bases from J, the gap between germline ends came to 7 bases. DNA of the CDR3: TGTGCCAGCAGCTCTCAGGGCAATGAGCAGTTCTTC. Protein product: CASSSQGNEQFF.

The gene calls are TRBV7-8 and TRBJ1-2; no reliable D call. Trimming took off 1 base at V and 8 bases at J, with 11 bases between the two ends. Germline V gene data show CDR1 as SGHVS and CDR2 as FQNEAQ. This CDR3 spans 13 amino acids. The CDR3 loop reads CASSLGQFLGYTF. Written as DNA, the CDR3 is TGTGCCAGCAGCTTAGGACAATTCCTAGGCTACACCTTC.

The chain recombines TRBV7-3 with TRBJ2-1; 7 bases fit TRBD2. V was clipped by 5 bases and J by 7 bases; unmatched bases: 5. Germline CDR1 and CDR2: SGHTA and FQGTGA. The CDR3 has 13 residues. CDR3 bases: TGTGCCAGCAGCGCTAAACTAGCGAATGAGCAGTTCTTC. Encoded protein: CASSAKLANEQFF.

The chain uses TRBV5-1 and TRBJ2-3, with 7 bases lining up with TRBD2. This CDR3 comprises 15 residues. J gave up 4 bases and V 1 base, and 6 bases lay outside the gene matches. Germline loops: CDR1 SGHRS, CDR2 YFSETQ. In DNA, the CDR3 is TGCGCCAGCAGCTTGTGGCTAGCGGACCCAGATACGCAGTATTTT. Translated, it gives CASSLWLADPDTQYF.

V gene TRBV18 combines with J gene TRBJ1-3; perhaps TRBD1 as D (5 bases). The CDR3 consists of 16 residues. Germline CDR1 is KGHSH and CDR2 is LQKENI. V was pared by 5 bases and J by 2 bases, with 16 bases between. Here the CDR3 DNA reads TGTGCCAGCTCAATGGGGACTTCTCATACTGGAAACACCATATATTTT. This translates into CASSMGTSHTGNTIYF.

This CDR3 is CASSPPRDSNSPLHF. Written as DNA, the CDR3 is TGTGCCAGCAGCCCCCCCCGGGACAGTAATTCACCCCTCCACTTT. The V gene is TRBV7-2, the J gene TRBJ1-6; TRBD1 agrees at 7 bases. Looked up from germline, CDR1 is SGHTA and CDR2 is FQGNSA. V gave up 5 bases and J gave up 6 bases; unmatched junction bases: 7. The CDR3 extends over 15 amino acids.

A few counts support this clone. The CDR3 region has the DNA TGTGCCAGCAGCCACCCGACAGCTGCCAACCAAGAGACCCAGTACTTC. This gives the protein CASSHPTAANQETQYF. The chain links TRBV7-9 to TRBJ2-5, with D possibly TRBD1 on 5 matching bases. Germline V lookup: CDR1 SEHNR, CDR2 FQNEAQ (reference sequence). The V end lost 5 bases, the J end lost 0 bases, and 16 bases lay between the germline ends. This CDR3 comprises 16 residues.

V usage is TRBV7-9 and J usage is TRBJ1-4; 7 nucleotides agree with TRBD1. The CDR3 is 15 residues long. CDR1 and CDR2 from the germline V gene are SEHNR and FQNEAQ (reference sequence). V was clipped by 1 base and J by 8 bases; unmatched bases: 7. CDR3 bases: TGTGCCAGCAGCTTAGGAGGAGGGGGCGGAGAAAAACTGTTTTTT. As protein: CASSLGGGGGEKLFF.

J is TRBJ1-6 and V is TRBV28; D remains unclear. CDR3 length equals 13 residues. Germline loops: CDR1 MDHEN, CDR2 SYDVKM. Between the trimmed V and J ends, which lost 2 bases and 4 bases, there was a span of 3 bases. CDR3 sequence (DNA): TGTGCCAGCAGTTTACAATATAATTCACCCCTCCACTTT. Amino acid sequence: CASSLQYNSPLHF. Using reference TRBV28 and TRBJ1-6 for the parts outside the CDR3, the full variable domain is DVKVTQSSRYLVKRTGEKVFLECVQDMDHENMFWYRQDPGLGLRLIYFSYDVKMKEKGDIPEGYSVSREKKERFSLILESASTNQTSMYLCASSLQYNSPLHFGNGTRLTVT.

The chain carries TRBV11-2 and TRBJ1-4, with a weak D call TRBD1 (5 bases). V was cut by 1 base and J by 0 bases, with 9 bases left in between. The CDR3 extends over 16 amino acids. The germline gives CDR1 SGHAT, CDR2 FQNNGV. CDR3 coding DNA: TGTGCCAGCAGCTTAGCAGACAGATCAACTAATGAAAAACTGTTTTTT. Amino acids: CASSLADRSTNEKLFF.

For the CDR3, the DNA is TGTGCCAGCAGCCCGGCGACAGGGTGGCATTACGAGCAGTACTTC. It codes for CASSPATGWHYEQYF. This rearrangement joins TRBV28 to TRBJ2-7; 7 bases match TRBD1. CDR3 length: 15 amino acids. Germline V CDR1 and CDR2: MDHEN, SYDVKM. Trimming at V came to 6 bases and at J to 4 bases, leaving 12 bases not matched to a gene. Filled out from reference TRBV28 and TRBJ2-7, the complete variable domain reads DVKVTQSSRYLVKRTGEKVFLECVQDMDHENMFWYRQDPGLGLRLIYFSYDVKMKEKGDIPEGYSVSREKKERFSLILESASTNQTSMYLCASSPATGWHYEQYFGPGTRLTVT.

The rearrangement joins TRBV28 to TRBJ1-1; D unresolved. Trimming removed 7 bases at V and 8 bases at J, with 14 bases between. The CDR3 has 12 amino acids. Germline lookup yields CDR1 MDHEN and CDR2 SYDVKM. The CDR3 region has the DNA TGTGCCAGCAAGAGGACCGTAGCGGAAGCTTTCTTT. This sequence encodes CASKRTVAEAFF. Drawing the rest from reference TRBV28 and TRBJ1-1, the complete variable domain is DVKVTQSSRYLVKRTGEKVFLECVQDMDHENMFWYRQDPGLGLRLIYFSYDVKMKEKGDIPEGYSVSREKKERFSLILESASTNQTSMYLCASKRTVAEAFFGQGTRLTVV.

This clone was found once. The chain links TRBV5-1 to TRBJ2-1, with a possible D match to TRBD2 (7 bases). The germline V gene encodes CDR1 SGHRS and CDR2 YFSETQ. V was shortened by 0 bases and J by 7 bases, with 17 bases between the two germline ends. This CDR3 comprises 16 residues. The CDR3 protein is CASSLAGRGRDNEQFF. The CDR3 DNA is TGCGCCAGCAGCTTGGCCGGTAGGGGGAGGGATAATGAGCAGTTCTTC.

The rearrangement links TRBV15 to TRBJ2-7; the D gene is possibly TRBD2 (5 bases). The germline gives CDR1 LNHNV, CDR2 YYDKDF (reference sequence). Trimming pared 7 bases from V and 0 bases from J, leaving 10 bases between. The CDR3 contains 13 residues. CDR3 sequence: CATKQGSSYEQYF. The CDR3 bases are TGTGCCACCAAGCAAGGGAGCTCCTACGAGCAGTACTTC.

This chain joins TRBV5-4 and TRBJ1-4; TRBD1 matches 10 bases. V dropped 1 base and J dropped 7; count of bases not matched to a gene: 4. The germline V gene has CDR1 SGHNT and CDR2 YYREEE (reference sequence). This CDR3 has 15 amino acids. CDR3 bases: TGTGCCAGCAGCTTGCGACAGGGGGCAGGTGAAAAACTGTTTTTT. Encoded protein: CASSLRQGAGEKLFF. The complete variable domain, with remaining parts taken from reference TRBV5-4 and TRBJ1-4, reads ETGVTQSPTHLIKTRGQQVTLRCSSQSGHNTVSWYQQALGQGPQFIFQYYREEENGRGNFPPRFSGLQFPNYSSELNVNALELDDSALYLCASSLRQGAGEKLFFGSGTQLSVL.

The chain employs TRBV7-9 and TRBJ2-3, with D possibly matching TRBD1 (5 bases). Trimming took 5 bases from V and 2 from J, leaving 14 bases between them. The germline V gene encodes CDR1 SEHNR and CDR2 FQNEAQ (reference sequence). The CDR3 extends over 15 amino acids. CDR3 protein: CASSGRTRNTDTQYF. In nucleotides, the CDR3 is TGTGCCAGCAGCGGGCGGACACGCAACACAGATACGCAGTATTTT. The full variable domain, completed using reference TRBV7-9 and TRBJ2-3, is DTGVSQNPRHKITKRGQNVTFRCDPISEHNRLYWYRQTLGQGPEFLTYFQNEAQLEKSRLLSDRFSAERPKGSFSTLEIQRTEQGDSAMYLCASSGRTRNTDTQYFGPGTRLTVL.

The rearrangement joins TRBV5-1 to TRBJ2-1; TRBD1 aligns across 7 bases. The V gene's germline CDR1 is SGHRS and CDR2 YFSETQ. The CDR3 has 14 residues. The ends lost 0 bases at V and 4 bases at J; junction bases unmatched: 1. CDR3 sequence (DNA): TGCGCCAGCAGCTTGGGGGACAGATACAATGAGCAGTTCTTC. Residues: CASSLGDRYNEQFF.

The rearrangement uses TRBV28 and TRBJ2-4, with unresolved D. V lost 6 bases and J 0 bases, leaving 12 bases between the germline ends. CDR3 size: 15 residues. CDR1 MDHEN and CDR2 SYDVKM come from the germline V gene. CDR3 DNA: TGTGCCAGCAGCCAGAGCAGGCTAGCCAAAAACATTCAGTACTTC. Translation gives CASSQSRLAKNIQYF.

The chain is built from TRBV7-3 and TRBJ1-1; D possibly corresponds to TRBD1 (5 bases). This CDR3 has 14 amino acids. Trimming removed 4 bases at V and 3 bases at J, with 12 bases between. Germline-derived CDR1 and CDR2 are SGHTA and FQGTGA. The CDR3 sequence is CASSSRGWDTEAFF. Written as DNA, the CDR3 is TGTGCCAGCAGCTCCCGGGGGTGGGACACTGAAGCTTTCTTT.